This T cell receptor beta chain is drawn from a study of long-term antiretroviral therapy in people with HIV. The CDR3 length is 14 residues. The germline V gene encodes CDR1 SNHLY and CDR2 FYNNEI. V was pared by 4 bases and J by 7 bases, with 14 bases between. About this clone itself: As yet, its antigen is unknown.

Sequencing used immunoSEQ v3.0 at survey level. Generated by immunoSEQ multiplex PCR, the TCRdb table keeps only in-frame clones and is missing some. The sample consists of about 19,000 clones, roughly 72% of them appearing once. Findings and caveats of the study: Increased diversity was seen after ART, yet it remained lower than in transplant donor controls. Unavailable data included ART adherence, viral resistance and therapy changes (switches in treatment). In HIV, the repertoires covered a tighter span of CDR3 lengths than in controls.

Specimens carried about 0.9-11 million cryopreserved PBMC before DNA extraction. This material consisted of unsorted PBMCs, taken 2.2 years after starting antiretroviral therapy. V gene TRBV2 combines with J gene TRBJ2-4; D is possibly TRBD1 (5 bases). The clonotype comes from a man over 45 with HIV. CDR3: CASSGADSRNIQYF. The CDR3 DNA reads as TGTGCCAGCAGTGGGGCCGACAGCCGGAACATTCAGTACTTC.